Described below is a single T cell receptor beta chain sequence and its context. Trimming removed 1 base from V and 6 bases from J; junction bases left unmatched: 5. The germline CDR1 and CDR2 sequences are MGHDK and SYGVNS. This CDR3 spans 14 amino acids. Seattle-derived patients entered the study during active infection and were followed longitudinally. Original processing methods: The authors estimated nucleated cell counts from reference gene primer amplification. Data came from immunoSEQ multiplex PCR; TCRdb stores just in-frame clones and leaves some out. V, J and clone size derive from that table, while D and trimming were established from the DNA sequence. In the table there are some 160,000 clones, approximately 84% of which are singletons. This sample is drawn from a study of blood T cell repertoires in COVID-19. Study-level background: From the United States, Italy and Spain came samples of acute and convalescent COVID-19. T cells, B-cell-depleted T cells, or PBMCs provided the cDNA or gDNA that served as material.

The J gene is TRBJ1-2, the V gene TRBV25-1, with TRBD1 identical over 7 bases. Sequenced sample: peripheral blood. This receptor was identified in a woman older than 75 with COVID-19, enrolled during active disease. CDR3 in amino acids: CASSEWKGGHGYTF. DNA of the CDR3: TGTGCCAGCAGTGAATGGAAAGGGGGCCATGGCTACACCTTC.